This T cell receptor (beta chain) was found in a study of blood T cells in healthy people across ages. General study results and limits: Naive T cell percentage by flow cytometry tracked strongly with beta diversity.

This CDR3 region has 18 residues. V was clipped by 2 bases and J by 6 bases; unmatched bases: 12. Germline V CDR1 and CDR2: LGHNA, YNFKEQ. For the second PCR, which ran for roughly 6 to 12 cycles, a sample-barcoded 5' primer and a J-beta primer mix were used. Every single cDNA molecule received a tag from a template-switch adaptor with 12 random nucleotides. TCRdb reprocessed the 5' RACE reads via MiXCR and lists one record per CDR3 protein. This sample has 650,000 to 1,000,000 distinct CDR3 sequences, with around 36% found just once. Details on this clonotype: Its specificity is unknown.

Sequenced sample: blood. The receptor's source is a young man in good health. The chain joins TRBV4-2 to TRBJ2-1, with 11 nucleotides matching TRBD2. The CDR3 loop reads CASSQTPTSGAGPNEQFF. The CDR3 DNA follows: TGTGCCAGCAGCCAAACCCCGACTAGCGGGGCAGGTCCCAATGAGCAGTTCTTC.